This T cell receptor (beta chain) was sequenced in a study of blood T cell repertoires in COVID-19. Across the whole study: Sites in the United States, Italy and Spain provided acute and convalescent COVID-19 samples. Sample material is recorded as cDNA or gDNA derived from T cells, B-cell-depleted T cells, or PBMCs.

Per the original data handling: Reference gene primer amplification yielded estimated nucleated cell counts. The repertoire was sequenced with immunoSEQ multiplex PCR; TCRdb's copy has only in-frame clones and lacks some. V and J calls and clone size are those listed in that table; D and trimming were worked out from the DNA. The sample carries approximately 68,000 clones, more than 70% recorded once. Material for sequencing was peripheral blood. This TCR was sampled from a man aged 70 or older with active or convalescent COVID-19.

The CDR3, as DNA: TGTGCCAGCAGTACCGGGACAGCCCTCGCGGGTCAGCCCCAGCATTTT. Protein: CASSTGTALAGQPQHF. The chain joins TRBV2 to TRBJ1-5, with 7 positions matching TRBD1. CDR1 is SNHLY, CDR2 FYNNEI, per germline. Trimming cost V 5 bases and J 6 bases; bases outside gene matches: 13. The CDR3 contains 16 residues.